A selection of T cell receptor beta chains follows, all from one sample in a study of T-cell reconstitution after alpha-beta-depleted transplantation in children. MiXCR, run by TCRdb on the PCR reads, gives a single entry per CDR3 protein. This sample carries 250,000 to 300,000 distinct CDR3 sequences, around 10% of them seen once, and the ten largest clones take about 8%. This material consisted of PBMCs, taken before TCRalphabeta/CD19-depleted stem cell transplant. These receptors were taken from a boy under two years old with acute myeloid leukemia, due to receive a stem cell transplant. Both conserved end residues are part of each CDR3. Each record gives: J gene, V gene, clone size, CDR3 protein. A row's size may be missing; if present it is once, few, many or a size class.

j_call: TRBJ2-1; v_call: TRBV24-1; clone_size: many; cdr3_aa: CATSDKLAGPLNEQFF
j_call: TRBJ1-3; v_call: TRBV5-1; clone_size: few; cdr3_aa: CASSLMVCGGMDSGNTIYF
j_call: TRBJ1-6; v_call: TRBV7-3; clone_size: NA; cdr3_aa: CASSFAGYNSPLHF
j_call: TRBJ2-5; v_call: TRBV20-1; clone_size: few; cdr3_aa: CSASGLAGKGEETQYF
j_call: TRBJ1-1; v_call: TRBV20-1; clone_size: many; cdr3_aa: CSASGVNTEAFF
j_call: TRBJ2-5; v_call: TRBV11-2; clone_size: many; cdr3_aa: CASSRLREETQYF
j_call: TRBJ2-3; v_call: TRBV28; clone_size: NA; cdr3_aa: CASGAADTQYF
j_call: TRBJ2-2; v_call: TRBV7-9; clone_size: NA; cdr3_aa: CASSLPRRGELFF
j_call: TRBJ2-3; v_call: TRBV20-1; clone_size: many; cdr3_aa: CSARPGLSTDTQYF
j_call: TRBJ2-1; v_call: TRBV25-1; clone_size: many; cdr3_aa: CASSDIRQGHNEQFF
j_call: TRBJ2-1; v_call: TRBV5-6; clone_size: few; cdr3_aa: CASSFQGTYNEQFF
j_call: TRBJ2-7; v_call: TRBV21-1; clone_size: many; cdr3_aa: CASTKGVISYEQYF
j_call: TRBJ1-1; v_call: TRBV25-1; clone_size: NA; cdr3_aa: CASSDNRVNTEAFF
j_call: TRBJ1-2; v_call: TRBV7-2; clone_size: many; cdr3_aa: CASSSSTGEYYTF
j_call: TRBJ2-7; v_call: TRBV18; clone_size: few; cdr3_aa: CASSPGVGGGDPPEQYF
j_call: TRBJ2-7; v_call: TRBV4-2; clone_size: many; cdr3_aa: CASSQDTEQYF
j_call: TRBJ2-1; v_call: TRBV10-2; clone_size: many; cdr3_aa: CASNQQGPSSYNEQFF
j_call: TRBJ2-1; v_call: TRBV6-5; clone_size: many; cdr3_aa: CASSFGKEQFF
j_call: TRBJ2-1; v_call: TRBV24-1; clone_size: NA; cdr3_aa: CATSDFGDRGNEQFF
j_call: TRBJ2-5; v_call: TRBV20-1; clone_size: many; cdr3_aa: CSASSGTARETQYF
j_call: TRBJ2-7; v_call: TRBV10-3; clone_size: many; cdr3_aa: CAIRDRGRFMDEQYF
j_call: TRBJ1-4; v_call: TRBV28; clone_size: many; cdr3_aa: CASSQAGSPNEKLFF
j_call: TRBJ1-2; v_call: TRBV10-3; clone_size: many; cdr3_aa: CAIGPEGYGYTF
j_call: TRBJ2-1; v_call: TRBV20-1; clone_size: few; cdr3_aa: CSATHNEQFF
j_call: TRBJ2-5; v_call: TRBV29-1; clone_size: many; cdr3_aa: CSVGTGKETQYF
j_call: TRBJ2-6; v_call: TRBV6-1; clone_size: many; cdr3_aa: CASSEDNSGANVLTF
j_call: TRBJ2-1; v_call: TRBV27; clone_size: many; cdr3_aa: CASSSRLAGAYNEQFF
j_call: TRBJ1-3; v_call: TRBV29-1; clone_size: many; cdr3_aa: CSVETGRSGNTIYF
j_call: TRBJ1-1; v_call: TRBV20-1; clone_size: many; cdr3_aa: CSAGGQGTAEAFF
j_call: TRBJ1-4; v_call: TRBV28; clone_size: many; cdr3_aa: CASNLPGGRNEKLFF
j_call: TRBJ2-1; v_call: TRBV6-5; clone_size: many; cdr3_aa: CASSYSTGGEEQFF
j_call: TRBJ1-5; v_call: TRBV1; clone_size: few; cdr3_aa: CTSSQEEGTTGGAGSSNQPQHF
j_call: TRBJ1-2; v_call: TRBV20-1; clone_size: many; cdr3_aa: CSARSVQGTHGYTF
j_call: TRBJ2-3; v_call: TRBV7-3; clone_size: many; cdr3_aa: CASSLDPAGGTDTQYF
j_call: TRBJ2-7; v_call: TRBV10-3; clone_size: many; cdr3_aa: CAISESNGAYEQYF
j_call: TRBJ1-5; v_call: TRBV6-5; clone_size: many; cdr3_aa: CASSYSKRGRQPQHF
j_call: TRBJ2-3; v_call: TRBV21-1; clone_size: NA; cdr3_aa: CASSKDTSGRRTDTQYF
j_call: TRBJ2-7; v_call: TRBV6-1; clone_size: NA; cdr3_aa: CASTSGGTGSYEQYF
j_call: TRBJ2-5; v_call: TRBV7-2; clone_size: few; cdr3_aa: CASSQAGTQYF
j_call: TRBJ2-1; v_call: TRBV12-3/TRBV12-4; clone_size: many; cdr3_aa: CASSFRDSGYNEQFF
j_call: TRBJ1-5; v_call: TRBV20-1; clone_size: many; cdr3_aa: CSARQGNQPQHF
j_call: TRBJ2-2; v_call: TRBV5-4; clone_size: many; cdr3_aa: CASRPPGPRNTGELFF
j_call: TRBJ2-3; v_call: TRBV9; clone_size: many; cdr3_aa: CASSEGLATDTQYF
j_call: TRBJ2-4; v_call: TRBV9; clone_size: NA; cdr3_aa: CASSVTSGSQNIQYF
j_call: TRBJ1-2; v_call: TRBV20-1; clone_size: few; cdr3_aa: CSARDRDRWTYGYTF
j_call: TRBJ2-7; v_call: TRBV28; clone_size: few; cdr3_aa: CASSFVRTSYEQYF
j_call: TRBJ2-3; v_call: TRBV5-4; clone_size: many; cdr3_aa: CASRTGDTQYF
j_call: TRBJ2-1; v_call: TRBV5-1; clone_size: few; cdr3_aa: CASSQLLSRAGGGKFF
j_call: TRBJ2-6; v_call: TRBV29-1; clone_size: NA; cdr3_aa: CSVGHTRTSGANVLTF
j_call: TRBJ2-7; v_call: TRBV4-3; clone_size: few; cdr3_aa: CASSQGGHYSYEQYF